This T cell receptor (beta chain) comes out of a study of blood T cells in healthy people across ages. This CDR3 comprises 14 residues. The germline V gene encodes CDR1 DFQATT and CDR2 SNEGSKA (reference sequence). V gave up 3 bases and J gave up 7 bases, with 15 bases separating them. A J-beta primer mix and a sample-barcoded 5' primer were used in a second PCR of roughly 6 to 11 cycles. Every cDNA was tagged by a template-switch adaptor with 12 random nucleotides. TCRdb processed the 5' RACE reads anew with MiXCR; each CDR3 protein has one entry. The sample holds roughly 730,000 distinct CDR3 sequences; about 56% are singletons and the top ten take roughly 24%. Study-level results: Older age went with lower TCR beta diversity per million T cells, in a roughly linear way.

As concerns this clonotype: Its antigen remains unknown.

Sample: blood. The clonotype comes from a man in his forties or fifties in good health. The chain combines TRBV20-1 with TRBJ1-4; a possible D gene is TRBD1 (6 bases). The CDR3 sequence is CSASRGGGGEKLFF. The CDR3 DNA sequence: TGCAGTGCTAGTAGGGGGGGCGGTGGTGAAAAACTGTTTTTT.